These 7 T cell receptor beta chains share one sample of origin, sequenced in a study of blood T cell repertoires in COVID-19. Method: immunoSEQ multiplex PCR; TCRdb's copy keeps in-frame clones and lacks some. This sample carries 150,000 to 200,000 clones, around four fifths of them seen once, and the ten largest clones take 11%. Input material: peripheral blood. These receptor sequences come from a human donor in a cohort sampled during active COVID-19.

V usage is TRBV10-3 and J usage is TRBJ1-2, with TRBD1 matching 8 bases. Germline V gives CDR1 ENHRY, CDR2 SYGVKD. V shed 11 bases, J shed 8 bases, and the junction held 10 bases outside the gene matches. This CDR3 comprises 12 residues. The CDR3 nucleotides are TGTGCCGCGAAGACCAGGGGGCTGGGCTACACCTTC. It encodes CAAKTRGLGYTF.

The chain carries TRBV6-1 and TRBJ2-3, with 8 bases aligning to TRBD2. CDR3 length: 16 residues. V was clipped by 4 bases and J by 6 bases; unmatched bases: 12. Germline loops: CDR1 MNHNS, CDR2 SASEGT. As DNA, the CDR3 is TGTGCCAGCAGTGTGGAGGCTAGCGGGCCTAGGGATACGCAGTATTTT. As protein: CASSVEASGPRDTQYF.

The chain employs TRBV19 and TRBJ2-1, with D possibly matching TRBD1 (5 bases). Germline CDR1 and CDR2: LNHDA and SQIVND (reference sequence). The CDR3 is made up of 14 amino acids. The germline V and J ends were trimmed by 3 bases and 10 bases, with 16 bases remaining between them. CDR3 coding DNA: TGTGCCAGTAGTATGGTTCAGGGTTCAGGAGAGCAGTTCTTC. Protein sequence: CASSMVQGSGEQFF.

This clone was seen just once. This chain links TRBV2 with TRBJ1-5, with D perhaps matching TRBD1 (6 bases). V gave up 6 bases and J gave up 2 bases, with 14 bases separating them. This CDR3 region has 15 residues. The V gene's germline CDR1 is SNHLY and CDR2 FYNNEI. For the CDR3, the DNA is TGTGCCAGCAGCCAAAGGGGGTTCCGCAATCAGCCCCAGCATTTT. As protein: CASSQRGFRNQPQHF. The variable domain in full, completed from reference TRBV2 and TRBJ1-5, reads EPEVTQTPSHQVTQMGQEVILRCVPISNHLYFYWYRQILGQKVEFLVSFYNNEISEKSEIFDDQFSVERPDGSNFTLKIRSTKLEDSAMYFCASSQRGFRNQPQHFGDGTRLSIL.

The CDR3 bases are TGCGCCAGCAGCTTGGAGGTCAGGGGGCGGACTGAAGCTTTCTTT. This translates into CASSLEVRGRTEAFF. The V and J genes are TRBV5-1 and TRBJ1-1; the match to TRBD1 covers 8 bases. V was clipped by 0 bases and J by 5 bases; unmatched bases: 6. This CDR3 is built from 15 residues. Germline CDR1 reads SGHRS; CDR2 reads YFSETQ.

This sequence joins TRBV28 and TRBJ1-1; perhaps TRBD1 as D (5 bases). The CDR3 length is 12 residues. CDR1 and CDR2 from the germline V gene are MDHEN and SYDVKM. Trimming cost V 6 bases and J 4 bases, with 9 bases left between them. The CDR3 sequence is CASSGQFTEAFF. The CDR3 region has the DNA TGTGCCAGCAGCGGACAATTCACTGAAGCTTTCTTT.

This clone was seen a single time. The chain employs TRBV6-1 and TRBJ2-7; D possibly corresponds to TRBD1 (6 bases). Germline values: CDR1 MNHNS, CDR2 SASEGT. This CDR3 has 15 amino acids. V was pared by 3 bases and J by 3 bases, with 15 bases between. CDR3 bases: TGTGCCAGCAGTGACGGACAGCCCCCTCTCTACGAGCAGTACTTC. Amino acids: CASSDGQPPLYEQYF.